This T cell receptor (beta chain) was identified in a study of T cell clusters in autoimmune cytopenias. TRB was amplified by touch-down multiplex PCR, primer pools A and B combined. TCRdb re-called the multiplex PCR reads and gives one entry per CDR3 protein, without DNA. The listing records around 6,100 distinct CDR3 sequences. Findings and limits, study-wide: No experiment has yet validated the function of the T cell clusters defined in silico. Exclusive TRB clusters were 2.5 to 3.5-fold more numerous in healthy donors than in active autoimmune hepatitis. The cluster-lack signature was not seen for secondary cytopenia versus chronic lymphocytic leukemia.

Each sample's input was 200 to 300 ng genomic DNA, 30,000 to 45,000 genome equivalents. From germline, CDR1 is MGHRA and CDR2 YSYEKL. The CDR3 extends over 14 amino acids. In regard to this clonotype: The target antigen is unknown.

The receptor was derived from a human donor with an autoimmune cytopenia or autoimmune hepatitis (not recorded which). Source material: peripheral blood. V gene TRBV4-1 combines with J gene TRBJ2-1. The CDR3 reads CASSQDLPYNEQFF.